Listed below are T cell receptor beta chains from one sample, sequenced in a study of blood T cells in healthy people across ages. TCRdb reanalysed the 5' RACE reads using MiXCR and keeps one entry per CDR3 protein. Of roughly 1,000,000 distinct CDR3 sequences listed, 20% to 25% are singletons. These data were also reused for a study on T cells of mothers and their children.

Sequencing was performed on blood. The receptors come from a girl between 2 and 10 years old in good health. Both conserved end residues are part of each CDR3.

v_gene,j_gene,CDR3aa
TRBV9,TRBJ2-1,CAGTTGGGLAGSDEQFF
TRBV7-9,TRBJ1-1,CASSFNREGTEAFF
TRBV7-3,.,CASSSIQGGQETQYF
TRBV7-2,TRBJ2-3,CASSLDPSRDTQYF
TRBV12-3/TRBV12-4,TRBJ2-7,CASSRGGISSYEQYF
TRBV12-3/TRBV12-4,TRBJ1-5,CASRQGWGTGHQPQHF
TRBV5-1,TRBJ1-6,CASSTGQGAGSYNSPLHF
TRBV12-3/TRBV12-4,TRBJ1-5,CASSPWTEINQPQHF
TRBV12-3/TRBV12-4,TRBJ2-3,CASSNAYTDTQYF
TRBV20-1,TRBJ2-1,CSATPSDEQFF
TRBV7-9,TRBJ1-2,CASSLSRGREAYGYTF
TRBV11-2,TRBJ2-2,CASSLDKAGTGELFF
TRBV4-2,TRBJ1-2,CASSQVSGTGDGYTF
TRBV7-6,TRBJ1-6,CASSLGRLVNSPLHF
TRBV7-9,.,CASSPTSGRASPYEQYF
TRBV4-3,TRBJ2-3,CASSQVSGASTDTQYF
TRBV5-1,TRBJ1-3,CAISLGQAGNTIYF
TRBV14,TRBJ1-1,CASSSGTGIFTEAFF
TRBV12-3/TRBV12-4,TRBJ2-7,CASSFRGRYEQYF
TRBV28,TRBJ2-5,CASSFFGSGEETQYF